The 24 T cell receptor beta chains below come from one sample, sequenced in a study of shared clonotypes between healthy human individuals (dated by TCRdb to the early 2020s). Libraries were constructed by the immunoSEQ multiplex PCR assay. The clones in this table, taken by TCRdb from immuneACCESS, are in-frame only. Not every clone is retained; where verified, under half of the shortfall comes from an unresolved V gene, and the cause of the rest is unknown. Counted in this sample were around 1.6 million clones; 95% to 99% of them appeared once. The biggest ten clones account for less than 0.55% of the sample. The sample comprised naive CD4+ T cells sorted from blood. The cell subset or site label for this specimen denotes: CD45RA+ positively selected. These receptors were taken from a man in his thirties or forties in good health.

The CDR3 DNA sequence: TGTGCCAGCAGGGGGACAGGGGCGAATGAGCAGTTCTTC. This translates into CASRGTGANEQFF. This chain joins TRBV25-1 and TRBJ2-1; TRBD1 matches 10 bases. The CDR3 has 13 residues. The germline gives CDR1 MGHDK, CDR2 SYGVNS. The junction had 3 bases not matched to a gene; V was cut back by 6 bases and J by 7 bases.

As for this clone: The sample holds other DNA sequences that translate to the same CDR3. The rearrangement joins TRBV5-1 to TRBJ1-1; D is uncertain. Trimming stripped 0 bases from V and 1 base from J, with 7 bases between. The germline CDR1 and CDR2 sequences are SGHRS and YFSETQ. The CDR3 loop spans 14 amino acids. CDR3 sequence reads: CASSLGTANTEAFF. The CDR3 coding sequence is TGCGCCAGCAGCTTGGGTACAGCGAACACTGAAGCTTTCTTT.

The chain is built from TRBV19 and TRBJ1-2; D is unclear. The germline V gene encodes CDR1 LNHDA and CDR2 SQIVND (reference sequence). The V end lost 9 bases, the J end lost 0 bases, and 14 bases lay between the germline ends. The CDR3 sequence is 14 residues long. The CDR3 nucleotides read TGTGCCAGCTTGGATCTATCTACTAACTATGGCTACACCTTC. Translation gives CASLDLSTNYGYTF.

The chain carries TRBV28 and TRBJ2-7; TRBD2 is a possible D gene (6 bases). The CDR3 is 15 residues long. The V end lost 3 bases, the J end lost 0 bases, and 12 bases lay between the germline ends. Germline V gene lookup returns CDR1 MDHEN and CDR2 SYDVKM. The CDR3 region is CASSLEGAYSYEQYF. DNA of the CDR3: TGTGCCAGCAGTTTGGAGGGAGCCTACTCCTACGAGCAGTACTTC. The complete variable domain, with remaining parts taken from reference TRBV28 and TRBJ2-7, reads DVKVTQSSRYLVKRTGEKVFLECVQDMDHENMFWYRQDPGLGLRLIYFSYDVKMKEKGDIPEGYSVSREKKERFSLILESASTNQTSMYLCASSLEGAYSYEQYFGPGTRLTVT.

The chain carries TRBV6-6 and TRBJ2-7; D is unclear. Trimming pared 0 bases from V and 5 bases from J, leaving 5 bases between. The CDR3 loop spans 12 amino acids. From germline, CDR1 is MNHNY and CDR2 SVGAGI (reference sequence). CDR3 residues: CASSYSEDEQYF. The CDR3 DNA reads as TGTGCCAGCAGTTACTCGGAAGACGAGCAGTACTTC.

V gene TRBV4-1 combines with J gene TRBJ1-2; D unresolved. The V gene lost 1 base and the J gene lost 4 bases, with 13 bases spanning the gap. CDR1 and CDR2 from the germline V gene are MGHRA and YSYEKL. The CDR3 is 15 residues long. The CDR3 DNA sequence: TGCGCCAGCAGCCAAGCCCAACCGTCGATCTATGGCTACACCTTC. It is translated as CASSQAQPSIYGYTF.

CDR3 amino acids: CASSHGTGNEQYF. For the CDR3, the DNA is TGTGCCAGCAGCCACGGGACAGGGAACGAGCAGTACTTC. This rearrangement joins TRBV7-9 to TRBJ2-7, with 9 nucleotides matching TRBD1. The CDR3 has 13 residues. V trimming: 5 bases; J trimming: 5 bases; junction bases outside the gene matches: 4. Looked up from germline, CDR1 is SEHNR and CDR2 is FQNEAQ (reference sequence).

The rearrangement uses TRBV19 and TRBJ2-2; the D is unclear. The CDR3 consists of 14 residues. The ends were cut back, 8 bases at V and 4 bases at J, with 14 bases in the middle. Per the germline V gene, CDR1 is LNHDA and CDR2 is SQIVND (reference sequence). DNA for the CDR3: TGTGCCAGTTTCCCGGGCAGTATCACCGGGGAGCTGTTTTTT. Protein sequence: CASFPGSITGELFF. Full variable domain (outside the CDR3, taken from reference TRBV19 and TRBJ2-2): DGGITQSPKYLFRKEGQNVTLSCEQNLNHDAMYWYRQDPGQGLRLIYYSQIVNDFQKGDIAEGYSVSREKKESFPLTVTSAQKNPTAFYLCASFPGSITGELFFGEGSRLTVL.

The rearrangement uses TRBV28 and TRBJ1-2; D call uncertain. V was cut by 4 bases and J by 5 bases, with 11 bases left in between. This CDR3 contains 13 residues. Germline assignment: CDR1 MDHEN and CDR2 SYDVKM. The CDR3 sequence is CASSSIGVYGYTF. CDR3 bases: TGTGCCAGCAGTTCGATCGGGGTTTATGGCTACACCTTC.

This clone is a singleton in its sample. The chain is built from TRBV30 and TRBJ1-5; 10 bases match TRBD1. The CDR3 is 15 amino acids. The germline V gene encodes CDR1 GTSNPN and CDR2 SVGIG (reference sequence). V shed 5 bases and J 5 bases; nucleotides not matched to a gene: 9. The CDR3 spells CAWGGPGQGHQPQHF. CDR3 DNA sequence: TGTGCCTGGGGGGGGCCGGGACAGGGGCATCAGCCCCAGCATTTT.

This chain joins TRBV27 and TRBJ2-6; TRBD1 is a possible D gene (5 bases). Trimming cost V 6 bases and J 0 bases, with 12 bases left between them. The germline gives CDR1 MNHEY, CDR2 SMNVEV (reference sequence). The CDR3 consists of 16 residues. The CDR3 region has the DNA TGTGCCAGCAGCTCTAAAACAGGCTCTGGGGCCAACGTCCTGACTTTC. It is translated as CASSSKTGSGANVLTF.

The rearrangement links TRBV5-4 to TRBJ2-7, with D maybe TRBD2 (6 bases). V lost 4 bases and J 5 bases, leaving 22 bases between the germline ends. The CDR3 has 16 amino acids. In germline, CDR1 is SGHNT, CDR2 YYREEE (reference sequence). The CDR3 DNA reads TGTGCCAGCAGCACCATCCTAGGCCGGGGAGGTAACGAGCAGTACTTC. As protein: CASSTILGRGGNEQYF.

In this sample, this clone turned up once. The sample carries other DNA sequences with the same CDR3. The rearrangement links TRBV5-1 to TRBJ2-7; D remains unclear. CDR1 is SGHRS, CDR2 YFSETQ, per germline. The CDR3 runs to 14 residues. Trimming removed 0 bases at V and 0 bases at J, with 7 bases between. Here the CDR3 reads CASSLEANSYEQYF. CDR3 nucleotides: TGCGCCAGCAGCTTGGAGGCCAACTCCTACGAGCAGTACTTC. The variable domain in full, completed from reference TRBV5-1 and TRBJ2-7, reads KAGVTQTPRYLIKTRGQQVTLSCSPISGHRSVSWYQQTPGQGLQFLFEYFSETQRNKGNFPGRFSGRQFSNSRSEMNVSTLELGDSALYLCASSLEANSYEQYFGPGTRLTVT.

The chain recombines TRBV5-5 with TRBJ2-3, with D hard to call. The CDR3 has 15 residues. In germline, CDR1 is SGHKS, CDR2 YYEKEE (reference sequence). The V end lost 0 bases, the J end lost 2 bases, and 10 bases lay between the germline ends. This CDR3 reads CASSLAISHTDTQYF. The CDR3 region has the DNA TGTGCCAGCAGCTTGGCGATTTCTCACACAGATACGCAGTATTTT. The full variable domain, rest sourced from reference TRBV5-5 and TRBJ2-3, is DAGVTQSPTHLIKTRGQQVTLRCSPISGHKSVSWYQQVLGQGPQFIFQYYEKEERGRGNFPDRFSARQFPNYSSELNVNALLLGDSALYLCASSLAISHTDTQYFGPGTRLTVL.

The chain recombines TRBV10-3 with TRBJ2-7; D uncertain. From germline, CDR1 is ENHRY and CDR2 SYGVKD. This CDR3 is built from 13 residues. Trimming pared 6 bases from V and 2 bases from J, leaving 11 bases between. As DNA, the CDR3 is TGTGCCATCAGCTCGGGCAACACCTACGAGCAGTACTTC. Its protein is CAISSGNTYEQYF.

The genes are TRBV18 and TRBJ2-3, with D tentatively TRBD1 (7 bases). CDR1 is KGHSH, CDR2 LQKENI, per germline. The CDR3 runs to 16 residues. The V gene lost 3 bases and the J gene lost 4 bases, with 17 bases spanning the gap. CDR3 loop: CASSPLGGGMADTQYF. In DNA form, the CDR3 reads TGTGCCAGCTCACCTCTAGGAGGGGGCATGGCAGATACGCAGTATTTT.

The chain uses TRBV7-9 and TRBJ1-1; D is perhaps TRBD1 (5 bases). The CDR3 has 14 amino acids. Germline V gives CDR1 SEHNR, CDR2 FQNEAQ (reference sequence). The V gene lost 0 bases and the J gene lost 10 bases, with 15 bases spanning the gap. The CDR3 region is CASSLALQGDGAFF. The DNA of the CDR3 is TGTGCCAGCAGCTTAGCGCTGCAGGGAGATGGAGCTTTCTTT.

The V gene is TRBV10-3, the J gene TRBJ2-7; D uncertain. This CDR3 spans 11 amino acids. Germline-derived CDR1 and CDR2 are ENHRY and SYGVKD. The germline V and J ends were trimmed by 5 bases and 1 base, with 3 bases remaining between them. The CDR3 bases are TGTGCCATCAGTACGTCCTACGAGCAGTACTTC. Amino acid sequence: CAISTSYEQYF.

V gene TRBV18 combines with J gene TRBJ2-1; the D gene is possibly TRBD2 (5 bases). The germline V gene encodes CDR1 KGHSH and CDR2 LQKENI. The V end was cut by 6 bases, the J end by 8 bases, with 20 bases between. The CDR3 loop spans 15 amino acids. The chain's CDR3 is CASSIPLGRGDEQFF. The CDR3 bases are TGTGCCAGCTCCATACCCTTAGGGAGAGGTGATGAGCAGTTCTTC.

A note on this clone: Other DNA sequences in this sample translate to the same CDR3. The chain uses TRBV10-3 and TRBJ1-2; D gene uncertain. The V end was cut by 3 bases, the J end by 2 bases, with 4 bases between. The CDR3 runs to 12 residues. Per the germline V gene, CDR1 is ENHRY and CDR2 is SYGVKD. The CDR3 DNA reads TGTGCCATCAGTGACCGAAACTATGGCTACACCTTC. It is translated as CAISDRNYGYTF.

The chain combines TRBV28 with TRBJ1-4, with 11 bases lining up with TRBD1. With 7 bases clipped from V and 10 bases from J, the junction kept 11 bases outside the gene matches. From germline, CDR1 is MDHEN and CDR2 SYDVKM. The CDR3 length is 15 residues. This chain's CDR3 is CASNSFGDRGGKLFF. CDR3 nucleotides: TGTGCCAGCAACTCCTTCGGGGACAGGGGGGGAAAACTGTTTTTT.

The chain carries TRBV11-2 and TRBJ1-1, with a weak D call TRBD1 (5 bases). V dropped 6 bases and J dropped 0 bases, with 14 bases sitting between them. CDR1 is SGHAT and CDR2 is FQNNGV in the germline V gene. The CDR3 loop spans 15 amino acids. The CDR3: CASRRPGRLNTEAFF. In nucleotides, the CDR3 is TGTGCCAGCAGGCGACCGGGACGGCTGAACACTGAAGCTTTCTTT.

This chain links TRBV4-1 with TRBJ2-5; 10 positions agree with TRBD1. The CDR3 sequence is 17 residues long. Germline CDR1 is MGHRA and CDR2 is YSYEKL. Trimming took 0 bases from V and 2 from J; bases not matched to a gene: 6. DNA of the CDR3: TGCGCCAGCAGCCAAGATCCGACAGGGGGCCTTCAAGAGACCCAGTACTTC. Translating it yields CASSQDPTGGLQETQYF.

J is TRBJ1-2 and V is TRBV9; D is uncertain. Germline CDR1 and CDR2: SGDLS and YYNGEE. Trimming removed 0 bases from V and 1 base from J, with 13 bases in between. CDR3 length: 16 residues. Written as DNA, the CDR3 is TGTGCCAGCAGCGTAGGGGCCGGCCCAGGTAACTATGGCTACACCTTC. Translating it yields CASSVGAGPGNYGYTF.